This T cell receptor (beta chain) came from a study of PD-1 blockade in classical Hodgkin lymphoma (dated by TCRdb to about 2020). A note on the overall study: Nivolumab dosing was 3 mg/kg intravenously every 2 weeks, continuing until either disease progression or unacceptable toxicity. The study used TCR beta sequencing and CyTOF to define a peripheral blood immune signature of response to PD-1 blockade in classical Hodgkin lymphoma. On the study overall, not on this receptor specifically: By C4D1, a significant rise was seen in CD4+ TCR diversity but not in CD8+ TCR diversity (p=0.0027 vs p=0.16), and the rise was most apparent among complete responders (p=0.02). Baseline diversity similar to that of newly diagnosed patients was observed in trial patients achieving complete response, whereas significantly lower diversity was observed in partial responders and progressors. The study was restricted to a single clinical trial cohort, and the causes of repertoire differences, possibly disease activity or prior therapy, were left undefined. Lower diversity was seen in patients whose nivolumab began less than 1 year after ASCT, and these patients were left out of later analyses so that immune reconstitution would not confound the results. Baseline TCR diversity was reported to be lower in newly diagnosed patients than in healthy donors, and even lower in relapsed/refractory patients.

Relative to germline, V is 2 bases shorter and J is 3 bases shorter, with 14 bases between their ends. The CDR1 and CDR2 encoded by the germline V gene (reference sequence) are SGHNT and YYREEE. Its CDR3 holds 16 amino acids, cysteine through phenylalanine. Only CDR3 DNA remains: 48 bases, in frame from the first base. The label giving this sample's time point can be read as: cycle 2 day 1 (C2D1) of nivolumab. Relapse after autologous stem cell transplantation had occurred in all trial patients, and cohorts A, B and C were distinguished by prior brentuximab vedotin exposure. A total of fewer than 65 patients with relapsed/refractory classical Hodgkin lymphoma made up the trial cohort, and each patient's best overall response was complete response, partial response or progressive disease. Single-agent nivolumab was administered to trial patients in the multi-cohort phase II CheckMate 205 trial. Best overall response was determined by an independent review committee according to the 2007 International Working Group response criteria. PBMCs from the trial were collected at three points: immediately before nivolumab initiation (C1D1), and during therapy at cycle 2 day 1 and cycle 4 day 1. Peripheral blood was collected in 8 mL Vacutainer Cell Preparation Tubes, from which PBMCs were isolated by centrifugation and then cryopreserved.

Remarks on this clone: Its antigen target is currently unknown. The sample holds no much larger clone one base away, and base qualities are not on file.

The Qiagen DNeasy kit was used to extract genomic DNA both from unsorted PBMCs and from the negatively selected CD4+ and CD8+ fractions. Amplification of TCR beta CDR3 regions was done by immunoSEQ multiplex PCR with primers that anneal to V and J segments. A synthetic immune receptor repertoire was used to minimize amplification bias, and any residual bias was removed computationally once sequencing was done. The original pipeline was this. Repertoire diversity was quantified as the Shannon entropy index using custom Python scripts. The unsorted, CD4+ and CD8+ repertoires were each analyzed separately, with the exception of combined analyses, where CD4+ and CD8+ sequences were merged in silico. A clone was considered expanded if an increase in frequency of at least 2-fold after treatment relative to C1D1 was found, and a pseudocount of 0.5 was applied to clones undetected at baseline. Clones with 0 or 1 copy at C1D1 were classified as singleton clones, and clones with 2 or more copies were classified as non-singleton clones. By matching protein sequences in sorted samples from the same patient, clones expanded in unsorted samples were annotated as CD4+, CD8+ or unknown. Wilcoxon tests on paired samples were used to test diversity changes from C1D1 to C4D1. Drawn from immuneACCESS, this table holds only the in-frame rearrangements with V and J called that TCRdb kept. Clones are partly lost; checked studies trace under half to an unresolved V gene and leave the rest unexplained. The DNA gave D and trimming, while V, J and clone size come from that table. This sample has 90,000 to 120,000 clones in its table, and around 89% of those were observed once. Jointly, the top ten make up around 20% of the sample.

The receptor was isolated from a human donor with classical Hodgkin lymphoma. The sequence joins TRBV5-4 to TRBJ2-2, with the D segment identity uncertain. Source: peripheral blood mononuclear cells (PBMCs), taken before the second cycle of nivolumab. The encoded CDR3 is CASSFFLGRDTGELFF. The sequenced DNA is TGTGCCAGCAGCTTCTTCTTGGGTCGAGACACCGGGGAGCTGTTTTTT.